The next 27 T cell receptor beta chains were all read from a single sample in a study of Ad26.COV2.S vaccination and SARS-CoV-2 variants. The data were produced by immunoSEQ multiplex PCR, yet TCRdb's version contains in-frame clones alone and is incomplete. The table lists roughly 420,000 clones, approximately 87% of them singletons, with 3.6% in the top ten. Documented treatment: 15 to 20 received Ad26.COV2.S at low or high dose, single or two shots; several received placebo; per-sample allocation not given. Sampling was done on day 63 after the first vaccine or placebo injection. The sequencing used peripheral blood, collected in a trial of Ad26.COV2.S vaccine versus placebo. The receptors come from a person aged 18-65 years who received the Ad26.COV2.S COVID-19 vaccine or a placebo.

This chain uses TRBV7-7 with TRBJ2-2; 7 positions match TRBD2. The CDR3 runs to 15 residues. V shed 6 bases and J 4 bases; nucleotides not matched to a gene: 8. In germline, CDR1 is SSHAT, CDR2 FNYEAQ (reference sequence). CDR3 bases: TGTGCCAGCAGTCCGAGCGGGGTAGGCACCGGGGAGCTGTTTTTT. This encodes CASSPSGVGTGELFF.

This chain uses TRBV2 with TRBJ1-6; D possibly corresponds to TRBD1 (6 bases). V gave up 7 bases and J gave up 7 bases, with 14 bases separating them. The CDR3 totals 14 residues. Germline V gives CDR1 SNHLY, CDR2 FYNNEI. Written as DNA, the CDR3 is TGTGCCAGCACCCCCAGGGGTTACAATTCACCCCTCCACTTT. Amino acids: CASTPRGYNSPLHF.

This clone has only a few counts. This chain joins TRBV19 and TRBJ1-4; D gene ambiguous. Trimming removed 5 bases at V and 0 bases at J, with 10 bases between. Germline V gene data show CDR1 as LNHDA and CDR2 as SQIVND (reference sequence). The CDR3 is 15 residues long. The CDR3 loop is CASSLGVATNEKLFF. DNA for the CDR3: TGTGCCAGTAGTCTAGGTGTTGCAACTAATGAAAAACTGTTTTTT.

This chain links TRBV18 with TRBJ1-1, with 7 bases matching TRBD1. With V trimmed by 2 bases and J by 7 bases, 10 bases remained unmatched. This CDR3 region has 15 residues. CDR1 is KGHSH and CDR2 is LQKENI in the germline V gene. The CDR3 bases are TGTGCCAGCTCACCAGGCAGGGGGACTTCGGGTGAAGCTTTCTTT. Encoded protein: CASSPGRGTSGEAFF.

This chain links TRBV19 with TRBJ1-6; tentative D call: TRBD1 (5 bases). Germline V lookup: CDR1 LNHDA, CDR2 SQIVND (reference sequence). Trimming removed 4 bases at V and 4 bases at J, with 14 bases between. This CDR3 spans 16 amino acids. The CDR3 spells CASSTIRTPYNSPLHF. In nucleotides, the CDR3 is TGTGCCAGTAGTACGATAAGGACACCTTATAATTCACCCCTCCACTTT.

Of note for this clone: The sample carries other DNA sequences with the same CDR3. This chain uses TRBV5-1 with TRBJ2-1; 10 bases are shared with TRBD1. The CDR3 totals 15 residues. V dropped 2 bases and J dropped 5; count of bases not matched to a gene: 4. Germline V lookup: CDR1 SGHRS, CDR2 YFSETQ. For the CDR3, the DNA is TGCGCCAGCAGCTTAGGACAGGGGGGTCACAATGAGCAGTTCTTC. Its protein is CASSLGQGGHNEQFF.

The chain links TRBV7-9 to TRBJ2-3; D not resolved. The CDR3 has 15 amino acids. Trimming took 2 bases from V and 3 from J, leaving 12 bases between them. The germline CDR1 and CDR2 sequences are SEHNR and FQNEAQ (reference sequence). The CDR3 here is CASSLLKSLTDTQYF. The DNA for the CDR3 is TGTGCCAGCAGCTTACTTAAATCATTAACAGATACGCAGTATTTT.

The chain carries TRBV19 and TRBJ2-2, with D perhaps being TRBD1 or TRBD2 (5 bases each). Trimming removed 6 bases from V and 4 bases from J, with 18 bases in between. The CDR3 sequence is 16 residues long. Germline V CDR1 and CDR2: LNHDA, SQIVND (reference sequence). This CDR3 is CASRLEARQITGELFF. The CDR3 DNA reads TGTGCCAGTAGACTAGAGGCCCGACAGATCACCGGGGAGCTGTTTTTT.

This clone has a single count. The CDR3 DNA sequence: TGTGCCAGCACCCCAGCCTGGGATAATTCACCCCTCCACTTT. It yields the protein CASTPAWDNSPLHF. V is TRBV28 and J is TRBJ1-6, with unresolved D. The CDR3 extends over 14 amino acids. From germline, CDR1 is MDHEN and CDR2 SYDVKM. Trimming removed 7 bases at V and 5 bases at J, with 12 bases between.

V gene TRBV27 combines with J gene TRBJ1-2; TRBD1 agrees at 10 bases. This CDR3 has 16 amino acids. After removal of 1 base from V and 7 bases from J, the junction contained 9 bases not matched to a gene. In germline, CDR1 is MNHEY, CDR2 SMNVEV (reference sequence). CDR3 DNA: TGTGCCAGCAGTTTATTGGGGACAGGGGCCATCTCTGGCTACACCTTC. As protein: CASSLLGTGAISGYTF.

This chain connects TRBV7-9 to TRBJ1-5, with unresolved D. Germline loops: CDR1 SEHNR, CDR2 FQNEAQ (reference sequence). V gave up 2 bases and J gave up 0 bases, with 5 bases separating them. The CDR3 contains 14 residues. In nucleotides, the CDR3 is TGTGCCAGCAGCTTATTAGGTAGCAATCAGCCCCAGCATTTT. Translation: CASSLLGSNQPQHF.

The chain employs TRBV7-9 and TRBJ1-6; D unresolved. Between the trimmed V and J ends, which lost 1 base and 2 bases, there was a span of 9 bases. This CDR3 spans 16 amino acids. The germline gives CDR1 SEHNR, CDR2 FQNEAQ (reference sequence). Here the CDR3 DNA reads TGTGCCAGCAGCTTAGTGCCGGGAGCCTATAATTCACCCCTCCACTTT. It encodes CASSLVPGAYNSPLHF.

This sequence joins TRBV7-4 and TRBJ1-3, with TRBD1 matching 11 bases. The CDR3 sequence is 22 residues long. Germline CDR1 and CDR2: SGHVT and SQSDAQ. V dropped 2 bases and J dropped 4; count of bases not matched to a gene: 22. Here the CDR3 reads CASSLSPSPRPGQGAPGNTIYF. DNA of the CDR3: TGTGCCAGCAGCTTAAGTCCCTCCCCCAGGCCCGGACAGGGGGCGCCCGGAAACACCATATATTTT. The full variable domain, rest sourced from reference TRBV7-4 and TRBJ1-3, is GAGVSQSPRYKVAKRGRDVALRCDSISGHVTLYWYRQTLGQGSEVLTYSQSDAQRDKSGRPSGRFSAERPERSVSTLKIQRTEQGDSAVYLCASSLSPSPRPGQGAPGNTIYFGEGSWLTVV.

V and J are TRBV4-3 and TRBJ1-6; possibly TRBD1 for D (5 bases). The CDR3 runs to 17 residues. Between the trimmed V and J ends, which lost 0 bases and 11 bases, there was a span of 20 bases. Germline V gene lookup returns CDR1 LGHNA and CDR2 YSLEER. CDR3 amino acids: CASSQEGRRFGSAPLHF. The CDR3 DNA sequence: TGCGCCAGCAGCCAAGAGGGGCGAAGGTTCGGATCGGCACCCCTCCACTTT.

The V call is TRBV3-1 (or the pseudogene TRBV3-2), the J call TRBJ1-1, with TRBD1 identical over 8 bases. The CDR3 has 18 amino acids. Trimming cost V 2 bases and J 8 bases; bases outside gene matches: 19. The germline V gene has CDR1 LGHDT and CDR2 YNNKEL (reference sequence). CDR3: CASSQNPQGVGKEGEAFF. CDR3 coding DNA: TGTGCCAGCAGCCAAAACCCACAGGGGGTCGGCAAGGAGGGAGAAGCTTTCTTT.

The chain carries TRBV7-2 and TRBJ2-7; TRBD2 agrees at 8 bases. CDR1 is SGHTA and CDR2 is FQGNSA in the germline V gene. V gave up 1 base and J gave up 6 bases; unmatched junction bases: 5. CDR3 size: 14 residues. The CDR3 sequence: CASSLDVRGVEQYF. The CDR3 nucleotides read TGTGCCAGCAGCTTAGATGTGCGGGGGGTCGAGCAGTACTTC. Looking up the rest from reference TRBV7-2 and TRBJ2-7 gives the full variable domain: GAGVSQSPSNKVTEKGKDVELRCDPISGHTALYWYRQSLGQGLEFLIYFQGNSAPDKSGLPSDRFSAERTGGSVSTLTIQRTQQEDSAVYLCASSLDVRGVEQYFGPGTRLTVT.

This chain links TRBV11-2 with TRBJ2-2, with TRBD2 matching 14 bases. The trim removed 1 base at V and 0 bases at J, leaving 1 base unmatched. Germline loops: CDR1 SGHAT, CDR2 FQNNGV. There are 18 residues in the CDR3. The CDR3 is CASSLGLAGGPNTGELFF. CDR3 bases: TGTGCCAGCAGCTTAGGACTAGCGGGGGGGCCGAACACCGGGGAGCTGTTTTTT. The whole variable domain, filled in from reference TRBV11-2 and TRBJ2-2, reads EAGVAQSPRYKIIEKRQSVAFWCNPISGHATLYWYQQILGQGPKLLIQFQNNGVVDDSQLPKDRFSAERLKGVDSTLKIQPAKLEDSAVYLCASSLGLAGGPNTGELFFGEGSRLTVL.

The gene calls are TRBV27 and TRBJ2-7, with a possible D match to TRBD1 (5 bases). Trimming took off 5 bases at V and 4 bases at J, with 15 bases between the two ends. The CDR3 loop spans 14 amino acids. Germline V CDR1 and CDR2: MNHEY, SMNVEV (reference sequence). The CDR3 spells CASSKGRSLYEQYF. CDR3 nucleotide sequence: TGTGCCAGCAGTAAGGGGCGCAGCCTTTACGAGCAGTACTTC.

The chain has TRBV19 and TRBJ2-5, with D possibly TRBD2 on 5 matching bases. The length of the CDR3 is 15 residues. Trimming cost V 2 bases and J 2 bases, with 12 bases left between them. The germline V gene encodes CDR1 LNHDA and CDR2 SQIVND (reference sequence). CDR3 amino acids: CASSIRRNSQETQYF. The CDR3 DNA reads TGTGCCAGTAGTATAAGGAGGAATTCACAAGAGACCCAGTACTTC. The whole variable domain, remainder taken from reference TRBV19 and TRBJ2-5, is DGGITQSPKYLFRKEGQNVTLSCEQNLNHDAMYWYRQDPGQGLRLIYYSQIVNDFQKGDIAEGYSVSREKKESFPLTVTSAQKNPTAFYLCASSIRRNSQETQYFGPGTRLLVL.

This chain uses TRBV6-5 with TRBJ1-2; 7 bases are shared with TRBD1. V shed 6 bases and J 4 bases; nucleotides not matched to a gene: 8. CDR3 size: 14 residues. Per germline, CDR1 MNHEY and CDR2 SVGAGI. The CDR3 here is CASRGRQGGYGYTF. The CDR3 bases are TGTGCCAGCAGGGGGAGACAGGGAGGCTATGGCTACACCTTC.

The chain is built from TRBV6-2 or TRBV6-3 and TRBJ2-7; TRBD2 matches at 13 bases. Germline CDR1 is MNHEY and CDR2 is SVGEGT. The CDR3 covers 16 residues. After removal of 5 bases from V and 1 base from J, the junction contained 5 bases not matched to a gene. The CDR3 spells CASSRTSGGPSYEQYF. CDR3 bases: TGTGCCAGCAGTAGGACTAGCGGGGGACCATCCTACGAGCAGTACTTC.

The rearrangement links TRBV5-4 to TRBJ2-1, with D perhaps being TRBD1 or TRBD2 (6 bases each). V was pared by 2 bases and J by 11 bases, with 11 bases between. CDR1 and CDR2 from the germline V gene are SGHNT and YYREEE (reference sequence). CDR3 length: 12 residues. The CDR3 reads CASSFGGPKQFF. CDR3 sequence (DNA): TGTGCCAGCAGCTTCGGGGGCCCCAAGCAGTTCTTC.

The V call is TRBV19, the J call TRBJ2-3, with D unclear. The CDR3 has 11 residues. From germline, CDR1 is LNHDA and CDR2 SQIVND (reference sequence). V lost 6 bases and J lost 2, with 3 bases in between. Here the CDR3 DNA reads TGTGCCAGTAGGGACACAGATACGCAGTATTTT. It codes for CASRDTDTQYF.

This chain joins TRBV9 and TRBJ2-3; 7 bases match TRBD1. Unmatched junction bases numbered 5, after V lost 3 bases and J lost 1 base. This CDR3 has 15 amino acids. CDR1 SGDLS and CDR2 YYNGEE come from the germline V gene. The CDR3 sequence: CASSADREGTDTQYF. CDR3 nucleotides: TGTGCCAGCAGCGCAGACAGGGAAGGCACAGATACGCAGTATTTT.

This clone was counted a single time. The V and J genes are TRBV7-3 and TRBJ2-3; the match to TRBD1 covers 7 bases. The germline CDR1 and CDR2 sequences are SGHTA and FQGTGA. The V and J ends lost 4 bases and 10 bases, in that order; junction bases with no gene match: 5. The CDR3 has 12 amino acids. The chain's CDR3 is CASSSPQGAQYF. CDR3 in DNA: TGTGCCAGCAGCTCACCGCAGGGGGCGCAGTATTTT.

The genes are TRBV19 and TRBJ2-1, with 10 bases identical to TRBD2. This CDR3 has 15 residues. J was trimmed by 8 bases and V by 1 base; bases with no gene match: 5. In germline, CDR1 is LNHDA, CDR2 SQIVND (reference sequence). CDR3 nucleotide sequence: TGTGCCAGTAGTATAGCAGCTAGCGGGGGCGATGAGCAGTTCTTC. This encodes CASSIAASGGDEQFF.

V gene TRBV4-2 combines with J gene TRBJ2-7; D may be TRBD1 or TRBD2 (5 bases each). Trimming pared 3 bases from V and 6 bases from J, leaving 21 bases between. Germline V gene data show CDR1 as LGHNA and CDR2 as YNFKEQ. This CDR3 has 16 residues. The CDR3 sequence: CASSHVQTTRGVEQYF. CDR3 nucleotide sequence: TGTGCCAGCAGCCACGTGCAAACGACGAGGGGAGTCGAGCAGTACTTC.